These T cell receptor beta chains were read from a single sample in a study of technical replicates of blood from a few donors. The assay was immunoSEQ multiplex PCR, and TCRdb's table has in-frame clones only and misses some. The sample records approximately 50,000 clones, around 95% being singletons. The material sequenced was T cells isolated from PBMCs. These receptors all come from a human donor in good health. The CDR3 runs from the conserved cysteine through the conserved F or W. The D gene is left open where the match is weak. Clone sizes are given selectively: once, few, many, or a class where the clone is expanded.

.,TRBJ2-2,TRBV11-3,.,CASSSRPNTGELFF,TGTGCCAGCAGCTCCAGGCCTAACACCGGGGAGCTGTTTTTT
TRBD1,TRBJ1-2,TRBV11-2,.,CASSFTGGYGYTF,TGTGCCAGCAGCTTTACAGGGGGCTATGGCTACACCTTC
TRBD1,TRBJ2-3,TRBV6-1,.,CASSVDRDLDTQYF,TGTGCCAGCAGCGTGGACAGGGATTTGGATACGCAGTATTTT
TRBD1,TRBJ1-6,TRBV30,.,CAWDRVDNSPLHF,TGTGCCTGGGACAGGGTAGATAATTCACCCCTCCACTTT
.,TRBJ2-7,TRBV27,.,CASNRLRRDPYNEQYF,TGTGCCAGCAACCGGCTTCGGCGGGACCCTTACAACGAGCAGTACTTC
.,TRBJ1-1,TRBV11-3,once,CASSFPEDYTEAFF,TGTGCCAGCAGCTTCCCTGAGGATTACACTGAAGCTTTCTTT
.,TRBJ2-7,TRBV6-5,.,CASSPTFNYPDEQYF,TGTGCCAGCAGTCCCACATTTAACTACCCAGACGAGCAGTACTTC
TRBD2,TRBJ2-5,TRBV27,.,CASPHRGLAEELGKTQYF,TGTGCCAGCCCACACAGAGGACTAGCGGAGGAGCTGGGAAAGACCCAGTACTTC
TRBD1,TRBJ2-7,TRBV11-1,.,CASSFQGGATTGEQYF,TGTGCCAGCAGCTTTCAAGGGGGCGCAACGACGGGGGAGCAGTACTTC
TRBD1,TRBJ2-7,TRBV11-2,.,CASSLDLGTVTYEQYF,TGTGCCAGCAGCTTAGACCTCGGGACAGTAACCTACGAGCAGTACTTC
.,TRBJ1-1,TRBV29-1,.,CSVGGGLDMNTEAFF,TGCAGCGTTGGTGGGGGGTTAGATATGAACACTGAAGCTTTCTTT
.,TRBJ2-3,TRBV5-4,.,CASSLLPDISTDTQYF,TGTGCCAGCAGCTTACTCCCTGATATTAGCACAGATACGCAGTATTTT
TRBD1,TRBJ2-7,TRBV11-2,.,CASSLVTGDPGFYEQYF,TGTGCCAGCAGCTTAGTGACAGGGGACCCGGGGTTCTACGAGCAGTACTTC
.,TRBJ1-1,TRBV6-1,.,CASSEGPGDGTEAFF,TGTGCCAGCAGTGAAGGGCCAGGGGATGGGACTGAAGCTTTCTTT
TRBD2,TRBJ2-3,TRBV9,.,CASSSRLAGVADTQYF,TGTGCCAGCAGCTCTAGACTAGCGGGAGTGGCAGATACGCAGTATTTT
.,TRBJ1-5,TRBV6-5,.,CASSYSAGIDQPQHF,TGTGCCAGCAGTTACTCGGCAGGGATAGATCAGCCCCAGCATTTT
TRBD2,TRBJ2-7,TRBV9,.,CASSVVWREGLSYEQYF,TGTGCCAGCAGCGTAGTGTGGAGGGAGGGCCTTTCCTACGAGCAGTACTTC
.,TRBJ2-2,TRBV4-2,.,CASSQRARNTGELFF,TGTGCCAGCAGCCAGAGAGCTAGAAACACCGGGGAGCTGTTTTTT
.,TRBJ1-2,TRBV7-2,.,CASNLGSSGYTF,TGTGCCAGCAACTTAGGGAGTTCTGGCTACACCTTC
.,TRBJ1-1,TRBV5-1,.,CASSFRGPEAFF,TGCGCCAGCAGCTTTCGGGGTCCTGAAGCTTTCTTT
.,TRBJ2-1,TRBV28,.,CASSFPGASHNEQFF,TGTGCCAGCAGTTTCCCGGGAGCCTCCCACAATGAGCAGTTCTTC
TRBD1,TRBJ2-1,TRBV4-1,.,CASSQGQGPYNEQFF,TGCGCCAGCAGCCAGGGACAGGGCCCCTACAATGAGCAGTTCTTC
.,TRBJ1-3,TRBV6-5,.,CASSYSHRDTIYF,TGTGCCAGCAGTTACTCTCATCGAGACACCATATATTTT
.,TRBJ1-1,TRBV11-3,.,CASSLTRGDTEAFF,TGTGCCAGCAGCTTAACCAGGGGAGACACTGAAGCTTTCTTT
.,TRBJ2-7,TRBV29-1,.,CSVSLASYEQYF,TGCAGCGTGAGTCTTGCCTCCTACGAGCAGTACTTC
.,TRBJ2-2,TRBV4-1,.,CASSQVLNTGELFF,TGCGCCAGCAGCCAAGTCTTAAACACCGGGGAGCTGTTTTTT
TRBD1,TRBJ2-3,TRBV27,.,CASSPRQGLTDTQYF,TGTGCCAGCAGTCCTCGACAGGGGCTGACAGATACGCAGTATTTT
.,TRBJ2-2,TRBV7-9,.,CARNIPGQNTGELFF,TGTGCCAGAAACATACCGGGACAGAACACCGGGGAGCTGTTTTTT
TRBD1,TRBJ1-2,TRBV10-3,.,CAISEPDRGGGYTF,TGTGCCATCAGTGAGCCTGACAGGGGCGGGGGCTACACCTTC
TRBD1,TRBJ2-5,TRBV6-6,.,CASSLTGQGQETQYF,TGTGCCAGCAGCCTAACCGGACAGGGGCAAGAGACCCAGTACTTC
TRBD2,TRBJ2-2,TRBV7-3,.,CASSLTRTSGNTGELFF,TGTGCCAGCAGCTTAACGCGGACTAGCGGGAACACCGGGGAGCTGTTTTTT
.,TRBJ1-1,TRBV13,.,CASSSEGGTEAFF,TGTGCCAGCAGCTCGGAAGGGGGCACTGAAGCTTTCTTT
TRBD2,TRBJ2-3,TRBV4-1,.,CASSRGAGGPTDTQYF,TGCGCCAGCAGCCGGGGAGCGGGAGGCCCCACAGATACGCAGTATTTT
TRBD2,TRBJ2-7,TRBV13,.,CASSLETSGYEQYF,TGTGCCAGCAGCCTAGAGACTAGCGGCTACGAGCAGTACTTC
TRBD1,TRBJ2-3,TRBV5-8,.,CASSFDRGVGDTQYF,TGTGCCAGCAGCTTTGACAGGGGGGTAGGAGATACGCAGTATTTT
TRBD1,TRBJ2-5,TRBV28,once,CASSLQGQVETQYF,TGTGCCAGCAGTTTACAGGGACAGGTAGAGACCCAGTACTTC
TRBD1,TRBJ2-7,TRBV4-1,.,CASSQGQGKTYEQYF,TGCGCCAGCAGCCAAGGACAGGGGAAGACCTACGAGCAGTACTTC
.,TRBJ1-2,TRBV4-2,.,CASSQRLGGRGYTF,TGTGCCAGCAGCCAAAGGTTGGGAGGTCGGGGCTACACCTTC
TRBD1,TRBJ1-3,TRBV6-1,.,CASRSMTGGGNTIYF,TGTGCCAGCAGATCAATGACAGGGGGTGGAAACACCATATATTTT
.,TRBJ2-7,TRBV4-3,.,CASSSRGAYEQYF,TGCGCCAGCAGTAGCAGGGGAGCCTACGAGCAGTACTTC
TRBD2,TRBJ2-5,TRBV4-2,once,CASSQEKDLAGGDETQYF,TGTGCCAGCAGCCAGGAAAAGGATTTAGCGGGAGGGGACGAGACCCAGTACTTC
.,TRBJ1-1,TRBV2,.,CASKEYGNTEAFF,TGTGCCAGTAAAGAATACGGGAACACTGAAGCTTTCTTT
TRBD2,TRBJ2-1,TRBV5-4,.,CASSLRTSGNEQFF,TGTGCCAGCAGCTTGAGGACTAGCGGCAATGAGCAGTTCTTC
.,TRBJ1-1,TRBV14,.,CASSQDWQYTEAFF,TGTGCCAGCAGCCAAGATTGGCAATACACTGAAGCTTTCTTT
.,TRBJ2-7,TRBV13,.,CASSLGGGLYEQYF,TGTGCCAGCAGCTTAGGGGGCGGGCTCTACGAGCAGTACTTC